This T cell receptor (beta chain) is drawn from a study of cytomegalovirus exposure and HLA in healthy donors. The wider study: Of all 380 or so donors who were genotyped, 75% to 85% belonged to the Caucasian-associated ancestry cluster.

Of note for this clone: Its antigen is as yet unknown.

Study findings and constraints: Most TCR beta V segments were productive about 87% or about 30% of the time in an earlier analysis. One variant, a missense change in DCLRE1C, was linked in a later analysis to TCR beta V- and J-gene trimming.

Per germline, CDR1 SNHLY and CDR2 FYNNEI. The CDR3 has 11 amino acids. V lost 3 bases and J lost 7, with 7 bases in between. PCR involved 60 Vbeta and 13 Jbeta primers. Here immunoSEQ multiplex PCR was the method, and the copy in TCRdb shows in-frame clones only, minus some. The sample holds 150,000 to 200,000 clones, under 85% seen once. The sequenced material came from PBMCs. This clonotype was sampled from a human donor in good health. The chain is built from TRBV2 and TRBJ2-7; D remains ambiguous. The CDR3 coding sequence is TGTGCCAGCAGTGAGTTAGCTGAGCAGTACTTC. It codes for CASSELAEQYF.